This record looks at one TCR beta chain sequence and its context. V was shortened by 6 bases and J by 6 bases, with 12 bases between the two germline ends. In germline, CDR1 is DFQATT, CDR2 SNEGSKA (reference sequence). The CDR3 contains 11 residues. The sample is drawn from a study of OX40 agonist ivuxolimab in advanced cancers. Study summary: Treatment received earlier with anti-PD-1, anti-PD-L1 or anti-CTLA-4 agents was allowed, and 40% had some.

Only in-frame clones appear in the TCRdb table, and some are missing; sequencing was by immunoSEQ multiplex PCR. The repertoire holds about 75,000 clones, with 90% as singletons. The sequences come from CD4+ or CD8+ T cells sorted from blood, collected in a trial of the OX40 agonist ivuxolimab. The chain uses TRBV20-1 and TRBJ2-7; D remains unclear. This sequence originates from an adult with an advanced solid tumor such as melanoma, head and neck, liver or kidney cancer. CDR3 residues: CSAKEGLEQYF. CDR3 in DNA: TGCAGTGCCAAAGAAGGGCTCGAGCAGTACTTC.